This TCR beta chain was sequenced for a study of cytomegalovirus exposure and HLA in healthy donors. Overall study findings and caveats: In vitro, three CMV-associated chains proved specific for CMV antigens.

With 60 Vbeta and 13 Jbeta primers, the PCR was carried out. The data were produced by immunoSEQ multiplex PCR, yet TCRdb's version contains in-frame clones alone and is incomplete. The sample has about 140,000 clones, about 79% seen once; the top ten hold about 1.7%. Concerning this clone itself: Its antigen is unidentified.

The clonotype originates from a female donor in good health and CMV-seropositive. The sequenced sample consisted of PBMCs.

The CDR3 sequence: CASTPDSVNEKLFF. CDR3 bases: TGTGCCAGCACCCCGGACAGTGTAAATGAAAAACTGTTTTTT. This rearrangement joins TRBV2 to TRBJ1-4; weak D call: TRBD1 (6 bases). Germline V gene sequence: CDR1 SNHLY, CDR2 FYNNEI. CDR3 length: 14 amino acids. Trimming cost V 7 bases and J 5 bases, with 14 bases left between them.